This TCR beta chain stems from a study of long-term antiretroviral therapy in people with HIV (dated by TCRdb to between 2020 and 2023). About the investigation overall: The earliest samples were collected roughly a decade before the 2015 WHO recommendation for immediate ART, at a time when ART was usually postponed until CD4 counts fell. No cross-contamination during QIAcube processing was seen in test extractions of a monoclonal T-cell line run alongside around 30 polyclonal samples. A total of 192 cryopreserved PBMC samples were contributed to the cohort by 30 adults with confirmed HIV infection, with samples collected serially over a mean of about 6 years (range 1-12). This retrospective serial study examined whether starting ART and sustained HIV suppression were associated with changes in the composition and diversity of the TRB repertoire in peripheral blood. Of the roughly 32 participants with HIV, some 12 were female.

Inclusion was restricted to participants for whom at least one PBMC sample before ART initiation and at least two post-ART samples were available. Treatment was received in the United States of America by all participants with HIV. Before DNA extraction, cryopreserved samples of about 1-10 million PBMC were thawed and washed. At the time of the earliest PBMC sample, participants with HIV were aged between about 23 and 54 years. PBMC samples from each participant spanned 1-4 timepoints before ART initiation and 2-8 timepoints after ART initiation, with a median of 7 samples. For every participant, serial HIV viral load, CD4+ T-cell count, ART history and demographic data were obtained. A Qiagen kit on a QIAcube was used to extract genomic DNA from unsorted PBMC, with samples processed in batches of 12. Of note for this clone: The clone's antigen remains unknown. No base quality values were provided; no much bigger clone lies one nucleotide off.

The V and J ends are trimmed by 3 bases and 0 bases, leaving 9 bases between them. The CDR3 measures 15 amino acids from cysteine to phenylalanine. Just CDR3 DNA is preserved here, 45 bases in frame from base 1. For CDR1 and CDR2, the germline V gene lists WSHSY and SAAADI. Sequencing of the TRB variable region was done with the immunoSEQ hsTCRB v3.0 assay at survey level resolution. The target sequencing depth for TRB was roughly 40,000-55,000 T-cell genomes per sample. Pooled TRB libraries were sequenced on an Illumina MiSeq with a v3 150-cycle kit. For the original study's pipeline: Repertoire analysis was run in R within a reproducible Nextflow workflow that covered QC, data transformation and analysis. LymphoSeq2, an R package for AIRR-Seq data exploration, was used to implement custom analyses. Several samples that produced fewer than 5000 total TRB sequences were removed, so some 190 HIV repertoires were analyzed. Among the roughly 190 retained HIV repertoires, 55 to 60 were collected before ART initiation and roughly 130 after ART initiation. Repertoires were downsampled to 5000 TRB nucleotide sequences, with summary statistics averaged over 100 downsampling iterations. The analysis kept only TRB sequences whose CDR3 regions were at least seven amino acids long. Diversity was measured with a Shannon entropy-derived clonality score and the Gini coefficient. In repertoire networks, the top 5000 CDR3 amino acid sequences were linked whenever an edit distance of one separated two sequences. Antigen specificity groups and MHC restriction were predicted for TRB CDR3 amino acid sequences with GLIPH2. Known CMV, EBV, HIV or tissue antigen associations were flagged by matching CDR3 amino acid sequences against VDJdb and McPAS-TCR. Pre-ART, post-ART and control groups were compared with Wilcoxon signed-rank tests and Holm-Bonferroni correction. Entries here come from immuneACCESS through TCRdb and include only in-frame sequences with V and J called. Some clones fail to appear in such tables; in the studies checked, an unresolved V gene covers under half of the shortfall, and the cause of the remainder is unknown. V and J calls and clone size are those listed in that table; D and trimming were worked out from the DNA. The table for this sample lists approximately 10,000 clones; 76% of them were counted only once. The ten largest account for under 20% of the sample.

Broader findings and caveats from the paper: At every time point, the repertoire was dominated by expanded TRB clones first identified before ART initiation, although this dominance fluctuated and, in many PLHIV, declined after ART. Because pre-ART samples had limited cell numbers, unsorted PBMC were profiled rather than sorted CD4+ and CD8+ T cells. Inferences about post-ART repertoire changes were limited because no data were available on ART adherence, viral resistance or therapy changes. HIV repertoires had narrower CDR3 length ranges than controls, and the network structure suggested an antigen-experienced repertoire that shifted only slightly toward naive after ART. The samples span the years 2004 to 2017, and the ART regimens used at that time may not be as effective as current regimens. Limited PBMC availability meant only the TCR beta chain was sequenced, without alpha chain pairing. A significant increase in TRB diversity was found to be associated with ART initiation, although TRB diversity was observed to remain significantly below that of transplant donor controls even after long-term ART.

This receptor was obtained from a young man with HIV. Sequences were derived from unsorted PBMCs, sampled at the start of antiretroviral therapy, before treatment. The receptor chain draws on TRBV10-2 and TRBJ2-4; the D match is possibly TRBD1 or TRBD2, with 6 bases aligned in each. Here is the DNA: TGCGCCAGCAGTGAAGGGGGACTAGCCAAAAACATTCAGTACTTC. Translated, it gives CASSEGGLAKNIQYF.